This is a list of T cell receptor beta chains from one sample in a study of molecular identifiers for immune sequencing clone quantification. TCRdb reanalysed the PCR reads using MiXCR and keeps one entry per CDR3 protein. Of hundreds of thousands of distinct CDR3 sequences in the sample, over 20% were seen once. Sequenced input: naive CD8+ T cells from blood, with Jurkat cell RNA spiked in. Source of these receptors: a human donor in good health. Some libraries in this study had Jurkat cell RNA spiked in. Both conserved end residues are part of each CDR3. D genes are given only for firm matches. Clone size is not always given. Where it is, it says once, few, many or a class for expanded clones.

clone size,V gene,J gene,D gene,CDR3 DNA,CDR3 protein
-,TRBV6-2/TRBV6-3,TRBJ2-7,-,TGTGCCAGCAGTTATCCTAGCCAGAACTACGAGCAGTACTTC,CASSYPSQNYEQYF
many,TRBV2,TRBJ1-4,-,TGTGCCAGCAGTGAAGGGACTCTTGCAACTAATGAAAAACTGTTTTTT,CASSEGTLATNEKLFF
many,TRBV7-6,TRBJ2-3,-,TGTGCCAGCAGTTCCCAGACTAGCACAGATACGCAGTATTTT,CASSSQTSTDTQYF
few,TRBV4-1,TRBJ1-2,TRBD1,TGCGCCAGCAGCCAAGATGGACAGGGGTTTTATGGCTACACCTTC,CASSQDGQGFYGYTF
-,TRBV27,TRBJ2-6,TRBD1,TGTGCCAGCAGTCCCTTCGACAGGGTCCCCTCTGGGGCCAACGTCCTGACTTTC,CASSPFDRVPSGANVLTF
-,TRBV4-3,TRBJ2-3,-,TGCGCCAGCAGCCAAGAGGTCGGACTCACAGATACGCAGTATTTT,CASSQEVGLTDTQYF
many,TRBV19,TRBJ2-7,-,TGTGCCAGTAGTCCGTCTGGTGCCTACGAGCAGTACTTC,CASSPSGAYEQYF
-,TRBV4-1,TRBJ1-1,-,TGCGCCAGCAGCCAAGAGCATCCGGTATCCACTGAAGCTTTCTTT,CASSQEHPVSTEAFF
-,TRBV7-9,TRBJ2-1,-,TGTGCCTGCAGCATACAGGGAAGGGGTGAGCAGTTCTTC,CACSIQGRGEQFF
-,TRBV10-3,TRBJ1-5,TRBD1,TGTGCCATCAGTGGGGACAGGGGTCAGCCCCAGCATTTT,CAISGDRGQPQHF
-,TRBV4-1,TRBJ2-7,-,TGCGCCAGCAGCCCCCTGGACGTTGCGCGGAACACGGAGGACGAGCAGTACTTC,CASSPLDVARNTEDEQYF
-,TRBV5-1,TRBJ1-1,-,TGCGCCAGCAGCTTGGCGGGGGCTAACACTGAAACTTTCTTT,CASSLAGANTETFF
many,TRBV20-1,TRBJ2-2,-,TGCAGTGCTAGGGGGGGATTGAACACCGGGGAGCTGTTTTTT,CSARGGLNTGELFF
many,TRBV29-1,TRBJ2-6,-,TGCAGCGTTGTCGTACTGGGGCAGGGATCCGGGGCCAACGTCCTGACTTTC,CSVVVLGQGSGANVLTF
many,TRBV30,TRBJ2-5,TRBD2,TGTGCCTGGAGTGTGTTAGCGGGAGTAGGAGAGACCCAGTACTTC,CAWSVLAGVGETQYF
many,TRBV19,TRBJ2-5,-,TGTGCCAGTAGTGTACAGGGCTTAGTCCAAGAGACCCAGTACTTC,CASSVQGLVQETQYF
-,TRBV5-1,TRBJ2-7,TRBD1,TGCGCCGGCAGCGAACGGACGGGACAGTACTACTACGAGCAGTACTTC,CAGSERTGQYYYEQYF
many,TRBV7-9,TRBJ2-7,-,TGTGCCAGCAGCCCGCACGACTCGGGGTTCTACGAGCAGTACTTC,CASSPHDSGFYEQYF